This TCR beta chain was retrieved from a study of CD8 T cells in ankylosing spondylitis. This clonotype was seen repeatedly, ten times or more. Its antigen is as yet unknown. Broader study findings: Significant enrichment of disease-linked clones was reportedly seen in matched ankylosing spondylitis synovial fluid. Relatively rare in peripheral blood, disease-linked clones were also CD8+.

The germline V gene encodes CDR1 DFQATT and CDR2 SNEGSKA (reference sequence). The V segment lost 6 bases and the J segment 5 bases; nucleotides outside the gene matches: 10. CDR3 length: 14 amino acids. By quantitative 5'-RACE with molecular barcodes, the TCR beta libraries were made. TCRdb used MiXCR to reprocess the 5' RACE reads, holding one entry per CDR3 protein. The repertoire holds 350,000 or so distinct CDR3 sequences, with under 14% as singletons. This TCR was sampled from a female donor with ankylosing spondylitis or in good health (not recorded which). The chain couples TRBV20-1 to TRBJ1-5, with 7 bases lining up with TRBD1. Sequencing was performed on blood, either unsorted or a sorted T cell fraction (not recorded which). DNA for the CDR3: TGCAGTGCCACTGTCCCTACAGGGGATCAGCCCCAGCATTTT. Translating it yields CSATVPTGDQPQHF.